The 10 T cell receptor beta chains reported below all come from one sample, sequenced in a study of post-analysis software for immune sequencing data (dated by TCRdb to between 2015 and 2016). The antigens of these receptors remain unknown. Library creation used PCR. The sequencer was an Illumina HiSeq 2500. To reduce PCR and sequencing biases, unique molecular identifiers were built into the TCR beta cDNA libraries. The public reads were run again by TCRdb, first through fastp at Q25 and then through MiXCR, and only productive beta chains were kept. Rows are unified per CDR3 protein, each entry keeping the most common DNA and genes. In all, the sample holds approximately 730,000 distinct CDR3 sequences, and just under 30% of those were seen once. Clones ranked in the top ten supply under 0.7% of the sample. The investigation overall reported the following: A handful of TRBV segments, including TRBV5-6, TRBV5-1 and TRBV20-1, were significantly more frequent in patients than controls.

Material for sequencing was blood. The source is a girl under 18 with multiple sclerosis.

Points on this clonotype: A read error may account for a junction end that differs from germline. V is TRBV20-1 and J is TRBJ2-7; D possibly corresponds to TRBD2 (5 bases). The CDR3 spans 13 residues. CDR1 and CDR2 from the germline V gene are DFQATT and SNEGSKA (reference sequence). The CDR3: CSTRSRGTYEQYF. The DNA of the CDR3 is TGCAGTACTAGGAGCCGGGGAACCTACGAGCAGTACTTC.

V and J are TRBV4-3 and TRBJ1-1; D is ambiguous. CDR3 length: 14 amino acids. Germline CDR1 and CDR2: LGHNA and YSLEER. V lost 1 base to trimming and J lost 0 bases, with 6 bases between them. CDR3 loop: CASSQGRMNTEAFF. The CDR3 DNA reads TGCGCCAGCAGCCAAGGTCGGATGAACACTGAAGCTTTCTTT.

The CDR3 DNA is TGTGCCAGCAGCCTGATAGGTGGGCCCTACAATGAGCAGTTCTTC. Its protein is CASSLIGGPYNEQFF. The V call is TRBV7-2, the J call TRBJ2-1; D not resolved. Trimming cost V 5 bases and J 2 bases, with 13 bases left between them. CDR3 size: 15 residues. Germline CDR1 is SGHTA and CDR2 is FQGNSA.

The chain couples TRBV9 to TRBJ2-1; 10 bases fit TRBD2. CDR3 length equals 16 residues. Germline V lookup: CDR1 SGDLS, CDR2 YYNGEE. V gave up 0 bases and J gave up 5 bases; unmatched junction bases: 5. The CDR3 reads CASSVAGTSAHNEQFF. CDR3 nucleotide sequence: TGTGCCAGCAGCGTAGCTGGGACTAGCGCGCACAATGAGCAGTTCTTC.

The chain links TRBV3-1 to TRBJ2-7; no clear D gene. Per the germline V gene, CDR1 is LGHDT and CDR2 is YNNKEL (reference sequence). Trimming left V 2 bases short and J 1 base short, with 9 bases between. The CDR3 length is 14 residues. CDR3 in amino acids: CASSQRSLSYEQYF. The CDR3 nucleotides are TGTGCCAGCAGCCAAAGGTCATTGTCCTACGAGCAGTACTTC.

This clonotype was picked up a small number of times. This chain connects TRBV20-1 to TRBJ2-7; D remains unclear. CDR3 length: 13 residues. Trimming removed 3 bases at V and 0 bases at J, with 9 bases between. Looked up from germline, CDR1 is DFQATT and CDR2 is SNEGSKA (reference sequence). The CDR3 DNA sequence: TGCAGTGCTAGCGGAAAGAGCTCCTACGAGCAGTACTTC. Protein: CSASGKSSYEQYF.

V and J are TRBV3-1 and TRBJ1-1, with D hard to call. This CDR3 has 14 amino acids. Trimming pared 4 bases from V and 0 bases from J, leaving 9 bases between. Germline V gene data show CDR1 as LGHDT and CDR2 as YNNKEL (reference sequence). CDR3 bases: TGTGCCAGCAGCCCGGGCAATATGAACACTGAAGCTTTCTTT. Residues: CASSPGNMNTEAFF.

There are a few counts of this clonotype. V and J are TRBV4-3 and TRBJ2-7; tentatively, D is TRBD1 (6 bases). The CDR3 loop spans 15 amino acids. V was shortened by 3 bases and J by 0 bases, with 12 bases between the two germline ends. Germline loops: CDR1 LGHNA, CDR2 YSLEER. For the CDR3, the DNA is TGCGCCAGCAGCCAGGACCTGGACAGCTCCTACGAGCAGTACTTC. Translation: CASSQDLDSSYEQYF.

This chain uses TRBV2 with TRBJ2-1; TRBD2 matches 7 bases. In germline, CDR1 is SNHLY, CDR2 FYNNEI. The CDR3 runs 14 residues. V lost 8 bases and J lost 1; bases outside the gene matches: 5. CDR3 sequence (DNA): TGTGCCAGCGTAAGACTAGCTTCCTACAATGAGCAGTTCTTC. It specifies CASVRLASYNEQFF.

V gene TRBV20-1 combines with J gene TRBJ1-1; TRBD1 might be the D (5 bases). The germline gives CDR1 DFQATT, CDR2 SNEGSKA (reference sequence). The CDR3 loop spans 14 amino acids. V was shortened by 6 bases and J by 5 bases, with 19 bases between the two germline ends. This CDR3 is CSAPSPGGVTEAFF. In nucleotides, the CDR3 is TGCAGTGCCCCGAGCCCCGGGGGGGTGACTGAAGCTTTCTTT.